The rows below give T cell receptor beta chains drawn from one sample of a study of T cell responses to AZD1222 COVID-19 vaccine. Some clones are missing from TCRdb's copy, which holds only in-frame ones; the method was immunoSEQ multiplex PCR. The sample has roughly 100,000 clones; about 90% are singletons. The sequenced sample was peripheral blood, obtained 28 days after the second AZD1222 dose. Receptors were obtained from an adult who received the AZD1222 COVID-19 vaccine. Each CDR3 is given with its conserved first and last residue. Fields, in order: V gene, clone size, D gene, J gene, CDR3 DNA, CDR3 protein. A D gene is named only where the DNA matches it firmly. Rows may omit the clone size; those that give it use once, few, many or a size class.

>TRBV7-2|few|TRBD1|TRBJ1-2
TGTGCCAGCCTAGGGTGGACAGGGGATTTTAACTATGGCTACACCTTC
CASLGWTGDFNYGYTF
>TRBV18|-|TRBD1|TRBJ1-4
TGTGCCAGCTCACATGGGACAGGCAATGAAAAACTGTTTTTT
CASSHGTGNEKLFF
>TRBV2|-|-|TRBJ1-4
TGTGCCAGCATGATGACAGCGCTCACTGGGGAAAAACTGTTTTTT
CASMMTALTGEKLFF
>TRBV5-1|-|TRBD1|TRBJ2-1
TGCGCCAGCAGCTTACAGGGGCCCGACAATGAGCAGTTCTTC
CASSLQGPDNEQFF
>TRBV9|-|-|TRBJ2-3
TGTGCCAGCAGCTCCTTAGAAGGTACAGATACGCAGTATTTT
CASSSLEGTDTQYF
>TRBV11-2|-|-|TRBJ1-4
TGTGCCAGCAGCGAGGGACACCCCGTGAGCGGTGTTGAAAAACTGTTTTTT
CASSEGHPVSGVEKLFF
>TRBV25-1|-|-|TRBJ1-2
TGTGCCAGCAGTGAATCTGACAGAGCTAACTATGGCTACACCTTC
CASSESDRANYGYTF
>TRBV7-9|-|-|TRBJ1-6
TGTGCCAGCAGCTTTAACCCGGGATCATGGGGGAATAACTCACCCCTCCACTTT
CASSFNPGSWGNNSPLHF
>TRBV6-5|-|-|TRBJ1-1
TGTGCCAGCAGCCTATGGCCCCCAATGAACACTGAAGCTTTCTTT
CASSLWPPMNTEAFF
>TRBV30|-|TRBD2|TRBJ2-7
TGTGCCTGGAGTGTAGAGGGACTAGTGGAGTACTTC
CAWSVEGLVEYF
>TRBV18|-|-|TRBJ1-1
TGTGCCAGCTCACCACCGAACGGGAAAAATGAAGCTTTCTTT
CASSPPNGKNEAFF
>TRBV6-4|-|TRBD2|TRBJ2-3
TGTGCCAGCAGCCAGAGCGGGGGGCTTAGCACAGATACGCAGTATTTT
CASSQSGGLSTDTQYF
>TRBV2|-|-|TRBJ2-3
TGTGCCAGCAGCCTCCAGGGAGCTAGCACAGATACGCAGTATTTT
CASSLQGASTDTQYF
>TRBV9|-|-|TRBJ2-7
TGTGCCAGCAGCGTAGGTGGGGACTCCTACGAGCAGTACTTC
CASSVGGDSYEQYF
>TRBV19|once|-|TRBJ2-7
TGTGCCAGTAGTATGTTGGGCACCGCTCGGGACGAGCAGTACTTC
CASSMLGTARDEQYF
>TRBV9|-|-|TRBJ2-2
TGTGCCAGCAGCGTAAACCCACTAGCTGGGAGGAGCGGGGAGCTGTTTTTT
CASSVNPLAGRSGELFF
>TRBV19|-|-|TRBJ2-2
TGTGCCAGTAGGATAACAGGGTCGAACACCGGGGAGCTGTTTTTT
CASRITGSNTGELFF
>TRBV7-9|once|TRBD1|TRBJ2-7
TGTGCCAGCAGCCAAGGGGGCGGCAGGGGCCGCTACGAGCAGTACTTC
CASSQGGGRGRYEQYF
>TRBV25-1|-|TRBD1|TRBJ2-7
TGTGCCAGCCAAGAGGGTGCGACGGGACAGCTGTACGAGCAGTACTTC
CASQEGATGQLYEQYF